This T cell receptor (beta chain) was found in a study of technical replicates of blood from a handful of donors (TCRdb year 2017). With respect to this clone: Its target antigen remains unknown. No base qualities exist here, and no much larger clone lies one base off it.

Libraries were made using the immunoSEQ multiplex PCR assay. The table was pulled from immuneACCESS by TCRdb, which kept in-frame rearrangements only. Such tables lose some clones; where checked, under half of the loss comes from unresolved V genes, and the rest has no known cause. For this sample there are 70,000 to 95,000 clones; 94% appear just once. In total, the top ten clones hold around 0.26% of the sample. The CDR3, cysteine through phenylalanine, is 15 amino acids long. Left in the record is the CDR3 DNA by itself, 45 bases read in frame from the first base. For CDR1 and CDR2, the germline V gene lists SQVTM and ANQGSEA. At the junction V is shortened by 7 bases and J by 4 bases; bases outside the gene matches: 10.

The sequence was collected from a human donor in good health. The chain employs TRBV29-1 and TRBJ1-1; TRBD1 aligns with 12 central bases. What was sequenced was T cells isolated from PBMCs. CDR3 protein: CSAYPGQGAGTEAFF. The DNA sequence is as follows: TGCAGCGCCTATCCGGGACAGGGGGCCGGCACTGAAGCTTTCTTT.